The present T cell receptor beta chain was sequenced within a study of CD8+CD57+ T cells in acquired aplastic anemia. As for the study in general: Sorted CD4+ and CD8+ cells yielded around 3.2 ug of DNA on average. Overall study findings and caveats: Overlapping CD8+ CDR3 repertoires of patients and controls contained under 35 shared sequences.

The CDR3 length is 14 residues. The V gene lost 4 bases and the J gene lost 4 bases, with 11 bases spanning the gap. The germline CDR1 and CDR2 sequences are ENHRY and SYGVKD. In patients chosen for sequencing, flow cytometry had shown CD8+CD57+ cell expansion. About this clonotype itself: Its antigen is undetermined.

The TCR beta profiling, which covered VDJ combination and CDR3 sequence, was carried out using genomic DNA as the template. TCRdb independently ran MiXCR on the reads; one entry per CDR3 protein. There are 170,000 or so distinct CDR3 sequences in the sample; around 63% occur only once, and roughly 42% lies in the top ten. V and J are TRBV10-3 and TRBJ1-5; the D is unclear. This sequence originates from a human donor with aplastic anemia. The specimen was sorted CD4+, CD8+, or CD8+CD57+ T cells (not recorded which) from PBMCs. The chain's CDR3 is CAISVVSGNQPQHF. As DNA, the CDR3 is TGTGCCATCAGTGTCGTGTCAGGTAATCAGCCCCAGCATTTT.